This TCR beta chain is from a study of T cell responses to AZD1222 COVID-19 vaccine. With regard to this clone: Its antigen remains unknown.

Assay used: immunoSEQ multiplex PCR; TCRdb lists only in-frame clones, some missing. The sample shows over 150,000 clones, approximately 94% of them seen only once. Study observations and caveats: Spike-specific TCR breadth and depth grew following two AZD1222 doses. Nearly half of unique spike-specific TCRs reportedly avoided B.1.351 and B.1.1.7 mutated regions.

The CDR3 is 14 amino acids. Germline V gene sequence: CDR1 SNHLY, CDR2 FYNNEI. Trimming cost V 8 bases and J 0 bases, with 13 bases left between them. This clonotype was obtained from an adult who received the AZD1222 COVID-19 vaccine. The V and J genes are TRBV2 and TRBJ1-1; a possible D gene is TRBD1 (5 bases). Here the sequenced sample was peripheral blood, taken 28 days after the second AZD1222 dose. CDR3 amino acids: CASLDGGLNTEAFF. DNA for the CDR3: TGTGCCAGCCTAGACGGGGGTTTGAACACTGAAGCTTTCTTT.